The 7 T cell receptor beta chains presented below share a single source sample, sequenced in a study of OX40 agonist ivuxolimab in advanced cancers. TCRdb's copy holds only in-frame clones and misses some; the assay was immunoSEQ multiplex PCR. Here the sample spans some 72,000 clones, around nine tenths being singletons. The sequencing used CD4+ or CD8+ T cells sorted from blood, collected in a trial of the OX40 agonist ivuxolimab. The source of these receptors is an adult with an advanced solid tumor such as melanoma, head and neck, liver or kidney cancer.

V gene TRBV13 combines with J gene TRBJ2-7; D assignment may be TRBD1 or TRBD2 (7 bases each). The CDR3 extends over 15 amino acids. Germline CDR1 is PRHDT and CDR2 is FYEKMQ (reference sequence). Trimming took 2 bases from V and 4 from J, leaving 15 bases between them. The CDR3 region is CASSLSPGGGYEQYF. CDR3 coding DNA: TGTGCCAGCAGCTTATCCCCAGGGGGGGGTTACGAGCAGTACTTC.

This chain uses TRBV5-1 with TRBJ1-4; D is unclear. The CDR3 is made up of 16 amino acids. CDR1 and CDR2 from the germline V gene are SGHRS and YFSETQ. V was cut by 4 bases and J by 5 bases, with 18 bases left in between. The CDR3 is CASSVGRTRRNEKLFF. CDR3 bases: TGCGCCAGCAGCGTGGGCAGGACCAGGAGGAATGAAAAACTGTTTTTT.

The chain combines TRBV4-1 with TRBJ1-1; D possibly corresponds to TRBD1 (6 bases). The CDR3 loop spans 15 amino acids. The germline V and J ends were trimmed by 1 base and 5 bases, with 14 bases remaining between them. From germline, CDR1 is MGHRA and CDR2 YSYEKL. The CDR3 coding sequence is TGCGCCAGCAGCCAAGGGAGCGGGGGCTATACTGAAGCTTTCTTT. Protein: CASSQGSGGYTEAFF.

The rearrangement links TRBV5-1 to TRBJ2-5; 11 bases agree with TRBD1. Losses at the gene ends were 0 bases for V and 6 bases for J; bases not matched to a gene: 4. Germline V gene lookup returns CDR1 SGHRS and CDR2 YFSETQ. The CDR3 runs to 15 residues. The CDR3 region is CASSLEGQGGKTQYF. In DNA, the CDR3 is TGCGCCAGCAGCTTGGAGGGACAGGGGGGTAAGACCCAGTACTTC.

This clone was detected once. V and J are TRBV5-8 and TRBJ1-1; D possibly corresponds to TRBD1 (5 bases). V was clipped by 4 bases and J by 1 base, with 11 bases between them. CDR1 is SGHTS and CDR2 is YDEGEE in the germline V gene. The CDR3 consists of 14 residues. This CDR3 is CASSRNRGNTEAFF. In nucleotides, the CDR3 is TGTGCCAGCAGCCGGAATAGGGGGAACACTGAAGCTTTCTTT.

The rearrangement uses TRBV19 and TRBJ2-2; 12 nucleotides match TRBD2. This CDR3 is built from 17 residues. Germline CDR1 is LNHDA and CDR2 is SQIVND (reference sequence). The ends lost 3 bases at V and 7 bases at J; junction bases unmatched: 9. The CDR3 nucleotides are TGTGCCAGTAGTATGGGGAGGACTAGCGGGACGGGCGGGGAGCTGTTTTTT. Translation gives CASSMGRTSGTGGELFF.

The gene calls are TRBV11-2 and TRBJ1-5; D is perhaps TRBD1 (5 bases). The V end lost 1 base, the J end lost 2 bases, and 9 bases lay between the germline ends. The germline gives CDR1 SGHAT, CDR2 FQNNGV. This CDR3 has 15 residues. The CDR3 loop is CASSLGRVGNQPQHF. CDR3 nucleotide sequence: TGTGCCAGCAGCTTAGGCAGGGTAGGCAATCAGCCCCAGCATTTT. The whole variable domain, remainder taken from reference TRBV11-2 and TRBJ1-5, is EAGVAQSPRYKIIEKRQSVAFWCNPISGHATLYWYQQILGQGPKLLIQFQNNGVVDDSQLPKDRFSAERLKGVDSTLKIQPAKLEDSAVYLCASSLGRVGNQPQHFGDGTRLSIL.